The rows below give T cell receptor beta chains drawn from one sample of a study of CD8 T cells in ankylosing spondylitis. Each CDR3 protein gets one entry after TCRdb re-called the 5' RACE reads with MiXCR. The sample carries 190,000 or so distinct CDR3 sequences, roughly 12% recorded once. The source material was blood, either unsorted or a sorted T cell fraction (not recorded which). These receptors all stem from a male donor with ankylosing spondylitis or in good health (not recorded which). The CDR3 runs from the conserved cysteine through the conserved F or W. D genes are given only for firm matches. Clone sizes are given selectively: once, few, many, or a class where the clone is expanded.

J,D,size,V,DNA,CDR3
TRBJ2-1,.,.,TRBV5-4,TGTGCCAGCAGCTCAGGTGGGGGACCTCCGGAGGAGTTCTTC,CASSSGGGPPEEFF
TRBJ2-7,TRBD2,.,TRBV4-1,TGCGCCAGCAGCCAAAAGTGGACTAGCGGGCCGAGCTCCTACGAGCAGTACTTC,CASSQKWTSGPSSYEQYF
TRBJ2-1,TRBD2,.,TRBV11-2,TGTGCCAGCAGCTTGAGCGGGAGCCAGTACAATGAGCAGTTCTTC,CASSLSGSQYNEQFF
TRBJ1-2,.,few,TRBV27,TGTGCCAGCAGTCTCTCGGACAGCCATGGCTACACCTTC,CASSLSDSHGYTF
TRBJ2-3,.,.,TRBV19,TGTGCCAGTAGTATGGCGGAGAACACAGATACGCAGTATTTT,CASSMAENTDTQYF
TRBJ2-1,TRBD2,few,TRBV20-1,TGCAGTGCTCTAGGTGGACTAGCGGACAATGAGCAGTTCTTC,CSALGGLADNEQFF
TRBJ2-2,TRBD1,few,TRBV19,TGTGCCAGTTTTTTGACAGGGGCTGCCGGGGAGCTGTTTTTT,CASFLTGAAGELFF
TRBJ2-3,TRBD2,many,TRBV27,TGTGCCAGCAGTTTGCTAGCGGGAGCAGATACGCAGTATTTT,CASSLLAGADTQYF
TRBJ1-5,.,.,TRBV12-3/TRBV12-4,TGTGCCAGCACCGACGGTGCGACGCACCAGCCCCAGCATTTT,CASTDGATHQPQHF
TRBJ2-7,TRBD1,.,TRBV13,TGTGCCAGCAGCCTGGAGGGACAGGGGGGAGAGTACGAGCAGTACTTC,CASSLEGQGGEYEQYF
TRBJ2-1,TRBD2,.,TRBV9,TGTGCCAGCAGCGTTGGCGGGGGGGCGATATACAATGAGCAGTTCTTC,CASSVGGGAIYNEQFF
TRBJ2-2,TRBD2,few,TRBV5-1,TGCGCCAGCAGCCCGGGGACTAGCGAAGGGGAGCTGTTTTTT,CASSPGTSEGELFF
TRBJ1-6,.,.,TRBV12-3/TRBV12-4,TGTGCCAGCAGTTGGACGGGTAGCTCCCTCCACTTT,CASSWTGSSLHF
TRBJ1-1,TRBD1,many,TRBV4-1,TGCGCCAGCAGCCACGCAGGGGGATACACTGAAGCTTTCTTT,CASSHAGGYTEAFF
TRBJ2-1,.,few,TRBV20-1,TGCAGTGTTCCGAGTGGGACTTCCTACAATGAGCAGTTCTTC,CSVPSGTSYNEQFF
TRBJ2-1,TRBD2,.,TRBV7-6,TGTGCCAGCAGCTTATGGTCTAGCGGGAGTAATGAGCAGTTCTTC,CASSLWSSGSNEQFF
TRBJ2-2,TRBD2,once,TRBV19,TGTGCCAGTAGTTCCCGGACTAGCGGGAACTACACCGGGGAGCTGTTTTTT,CASSSRTSGNYTGELFF
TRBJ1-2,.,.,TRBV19,TGTGCCAGTAGCCCAGCGTTCGCCTATGGCTACACCTTC,CASSPAFAYGYTF
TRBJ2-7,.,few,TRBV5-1,TGCGCCAGCAGCTTGCTGGGGGCGAGCACCTACGAGCAGTACTTC,CASSLLGASTYEQYF
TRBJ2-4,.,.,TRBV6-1,TGTGCCAGCAGTACCTATCGGGGGGCCCTGCAAAACATTCAGTACTTC,CASSTYRGALQNIQYF
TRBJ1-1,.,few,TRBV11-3,TGTGCCAGCAGCCGCGGGACAATGAACACTGAAGCTTTCTTT,CASSRGTMNTEAFF
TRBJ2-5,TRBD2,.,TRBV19,TGTGCCAGTACGGACCCGACTAGCGGCAGTCCAGGGCCCCAGTACTTC,CASTDPTSGSPGPQYF
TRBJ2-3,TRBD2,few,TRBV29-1,TGCAGCGTCCCAAGGGACTACATCACAGATACGCAGTATTTT,CSVPRDYITDTQYF
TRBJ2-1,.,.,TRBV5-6,TGTGCCAGCAGAGGACAGACCTTTTTTGACAATGAGCAGTTCTTC,CASRGQTFFDNEQFF
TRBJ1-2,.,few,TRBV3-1,TGTGCCAGCAGCCAAGGAGGCGGAGGCTACACCTTC,CASSQGGGGYTF
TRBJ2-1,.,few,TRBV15,TGTGCCACCACTGACCGGGACCGCCCCCACAGTGAGCAGTTCTTC,CATTDRDRPHSEQFF
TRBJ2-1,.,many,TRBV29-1,TGCAGCGTTGAAGAGCCGCTCCGGTACAATGAGCAGTTCTTC,CSVEEPLRYNEQFF
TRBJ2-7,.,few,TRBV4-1,TGCGCCAGCTCCGAGGGGGGAGTATCCTACGAGCAGTACTTC,CASSEGGVSYEQYF
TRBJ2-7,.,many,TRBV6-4,TGTGCCAGCAGTGACAGGTCAGGGGAAGGCTACGAGCAGTACTTC,CASSDRSGEGYEQYF
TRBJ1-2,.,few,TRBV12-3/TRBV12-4,TGTGCCAGCAGCCGTCCCGGGACACGGAGTGGCTACACCTTC,CASSRPGTRSGYTF
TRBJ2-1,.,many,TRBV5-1,TGCGCCAGCAGCTCGGGCGTAGAGCAGTTCTTC,CASSSGVEQFF
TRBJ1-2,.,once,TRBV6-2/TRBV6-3,TGTGCCAGCACTCAGCGGGGGCAAGTAGATGGCTACACCTTC,CASTQRGQVDGYTF
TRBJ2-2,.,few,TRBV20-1,TGCAGTGCTAGGGGGTCGAACACCGGGGAGCTGTTTTTT,CSARGSNTGELFF
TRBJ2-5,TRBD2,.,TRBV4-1,TGCGCCAGCAGCCAAGAGGAGCGGGGGGTGGTAGAGACCCAGTACTTC,CASSQEERGVVETQYF
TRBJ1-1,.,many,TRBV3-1,TGTGCCAGCAGCCAAGATAGAACAGGAGTGAGGACTGAAGCTTTCTTT,CASSQDRTGVRTEAFF
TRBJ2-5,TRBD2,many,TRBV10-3,TGTGCCATCAGTGAGCGGACTAGCGGGAGGAGAGAGACCCAGTACTTC,CAISERTSGRRETQYF
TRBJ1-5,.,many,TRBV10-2,TGCGCCAGCGCCTCATTGGGGGGTAGTCAGCCCCAGCATTTT,CASASLGGSQPQHF
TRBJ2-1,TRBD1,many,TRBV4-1,TGCGCCAGCAGCGTCCGACAGGGTGGATACAATGAGCAGTTCTTC,CASSVRQGGYNEQFF
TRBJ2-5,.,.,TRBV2,TGTGCCAGCAGATCAGGGGAGGTAGAGACCCAGTACTTC,CASRSGEVETQYF
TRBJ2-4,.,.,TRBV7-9,TGTGCCAGCAGCTTAGGACCCCAAGGCATTCAGTACTTC,CASSLGPQGIQYF
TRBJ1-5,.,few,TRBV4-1,TGCGCCAGCAGCCAAGATACACAGGGTGATCAGCCCCAGCATTTT,CASSQDTQGDQPQHF